This T cell receptor (beta chain) was obtained from a study of ipilimumab plus nivolumab after autologous stem cell transplantation. About the study: Median doses per patient: 4 or 5 ipilimumab, fewer than ten nivolumab.

The CDR3 runs to 15 residues. V trimming: 2 bases; J trimming: 4 bases; junction bases outside the gene matches: 3. In germline, CDR1 is SGHAT, CDR2 FQNNGV. Here immunoSEQ multiplex PCR was the method, and the copy in TCRdb shows in-frame clones only, minus some. The table lists over 10,000 clones, approximately 69% of them singletons. The sequencing used PBMCs, collected in a trial of ipilimumab plus nivolumab as post-transplant consolidation. V gene TRBV11-2 combines with J gene TRBJ2-3, with 10 bases that match TRBD2. This receptor was taken from a male donor with diffuse large B-cell lymphoma. The CDR3 region has the DNA TGTGCCAGCAGCTTACTAGCGGGGGTGGCAGATACGCAGTATTTT. It yields the protein CASSLLAGVADTQYF.